Described below is a single T cell receptor (beta chain) sequence and its context. No antigen is known for it. Unique molecular identifiers were incorporated into the prepared TCRbeta library. TCRdb processed the PCR reads anew with MiXCR; each CDR3 protein has one entry. The table records about 900,000 distinct CDR3 sequences, around 30% of them present only once. The germline V gene has CDR1 MGHRA and CDR2 YSYEKL. CDR3 size: 16 residues. J lost 6 bases, V lost 0 bases, and 8 bases had no gene match. The data derive from a study of T-cell reconstitution after alpha-beta-depleted transplantation in children. Study-level results: By one year post-transplant, T-cell counts and diversity largely arose from T cells that were newly produced. After transplant, at about two months, alpha-beta T cells were reportedly derived from several hundred expanded graft clones.

The J gene is TRBJ2-1, the V gene TRBV4-1; 7 nucleotides align to TRBD2. Sequenced material: PBMCs, mostly from graft donor cells, taken 360 days after TCRalphabeta/CD19-depleted stem cell transplant. The sequence derives from a boy in the first two years of life who had a stem cell transplant for SCID, so the T cells may come from the graft donor. CDR3 residues: CASSQDRRGFLNEQFF. The CDR3 bases are TGCGCCAGCAGCCAAGATCGGCGGGGGTTCCTCAATGAGCAGTTCTTC.